Shown below are 9 T cell receptor beta chains from a single sample sequenced in a study of blood T cell repertoires in COVID-19. Profiled with immunoSEQ multiplex PCR; TCRdb holds only in-frame clones, not every one. This sample has approximately 360,000 clones; roughly 89% occur once, and the top ten carry around 7%. Sequencing input: peripheral blood. The receptors derive from a man between 18 and 29 years old with active or convalescent COVID-19.

The chain is built from TRBV7-3 and TRBJ2-1; weak D call: TRBD2 (5 bases). This CDR3 region has 16 residues. Trimming left V 5 bases short and J 0 bases short, with 14 bases between. Germline V gene data show CDR1 as SGHTA and CDR2 as FQGTGA. CDR3 coding DNA: TGTGCCAGCAGCCCGGGCGGGTGGAGCTCCTACAATGAGCAGTTCTTC. Amino acid sequence: CASSPGGWSSYNEQFF.

V gene TRBV27 combines with J gene TRBJ1-5, with D perhaps TRBD1 (6 bases). The CDR3 spans 14 residues. The germline V and J ends were trimmed by 3 bases and 7 bases, with 13 bases remaining between them. The germline V gene has CDR1 MNHEY and CDR2 SMNVEV (reference sequence). The CDR3 protein is CASSLIQGRQPQHF. For the CDR3, the DNA is TGTGCCAGCAGTTTGATACAGGGTAGACAGCCCCAGCATTTT.

The rearrangement links TRBV5-6 to TRBJ2-7; D possibly corresponds to TRBD1 (6 bases). Between the trimmed V and J ends, which lost 2 bases and 3 bases, there was a span of 12 bases. Germline CDR1 and CDR2: SGHDT and YYEEEE. The CDR3 extends over 14 amino acids. CDR3 sequence reads: CASSFDRILYEQYF. The CDR3 DNA is TGTGCCAGCAGCTTCGACAGGATCCTCTACGAGCAGTACTTC.

The CDR3 protein is CASSLQGVPQETQYF. The DNA for the CDR3 is TGTGCCAGCAGTTTACAGGGGGTCCCCCAAGAGACCCAGTACTTC. The chain links TRBV28 to TRBJ2-5, with 7 bases identical to TRBD1. V trimming: 2 bases; J trimming: 1 base; junction bases outside the gene matches: 4. This CDR3 region has 15 residues. The germline V gene has CDR1 MDHEN and CDR2 SYDVKM.

The genes are TRBV28 and TRBJ2-1; the match to TRBD2 covers 8 bases. V lost 7 bases to trimming and J lost 7 bases; unmatched junction nucleotides: 12. This CDR3 has 15 residues. The germline gives CDR1 MDHEN, CDR2 SYDVKM. CDR3 DNA: TGTGCCAGCATTATGGGACTAGGGGGGCAAAATGAGCAGTTCTTC. Protein product: CASIMGLGGQNEQFF.

V usage is TRBV29-1 and J usage is TRBJ1-3; 7 bases line up with TRBD1. Germline V gene sequence: CDR1 SQVTM, CDR2 ANQGSEA. After removal of 6 bases from V and 2 bases from J, the junction contained 1 base not matched to a gene. CDR3 length: 12 residues. The CDR3 reads CSVTGPGNTIYF. CDR3 DNA: TGCAGCGTGACAGGGCCTGGAAACACCATATATTTT.

The chain recombines TRBV12-3 or TRBV12-4 with TRBJ1-2; 8 positions match TRBD1. The CDR3 is 13 amino acids. Trimming removed 6 bases from V and 8 bases from J; junction bases left unmatched: 8. The CDR3: CASRETGAGGYTF. In DNA, the CDR3 is TGTGCCAGCAGAGAGACAGGGGCCGGGGGCTACACCTTC.

The chain links TRBV11-3 to TRBJ2-3, with 8 bases lining up with TRBD2. J was trimmed by 6 bases and V by 1 base; bases with no gene match: 15. The CDR3 has 18 residues. Germline V lookup: CDR1 SGHNT, CDR2 YENEEA. The CDR3 reads CASSLGRIVSGGWDTQYF. The CDR3 nucleotides are TGTGCCAGCAGCTTAGGTCGGATTGTGAGCGGGGGTTGGGATACGCAGTATTTT.

The CDR3: CASRGPAKNIQYF. The CDR3, as DNA: TGTGCCAGCAGGGGGCCGGCCAAAAACATTCAGTACTTC. The chain employs TRBV28 and TRBJ2-4; tentative D call: TRBD1 (5 bases). Germline V gene lookup returns CDR1 MDHEN and CDR2 SYDVKM. The CDR3 covers 13 residues. Trimming left V 6 bases short and J 1 base short, with 7 bases between.